This is a list of T cell receptor beta chains from one sample in a study of beta chain features in type 1 diabetes. Repertoires were generated with immunoSEQ multiplex PCR, while TCRdb's copy carries only in-frame clones and drops some. The sample gives tens of thousands of clones, around 49% of which show up once; roughly 0.7% is in the top ten. The source material was central memory CD4+ T cells from blood. The receptors here all came from a young man with type 1 diabetes. CDR3s include the opening cysteine and the closing phenylalanine or tryptophan. The D gene is left open where the match is weak. Clone size is not always given. Where it is, it says once, few, many or a class for expanded clones.

j_gene | abundance | v_gene | d_gene | len | CDR3nt | CDR3aa
TRBJ2-5 | few | TRBV10-3 | - | 14 | TGTGCCATCAGTCGAGATCATCTCCAAGAGACCCAGTACTTC | CAISRDHLQETQYF
TRBJ2-1 | few | TRBV7-8 | - | 12 | TGTGCCAGCAGCTTAGCGCAGTATGAGCAGTTCTTC | CASSLAQYEQFF
TRBJ1-1 | - | TRBV7-9 | - | 11 | TGTGCCAGCACTCCGAACACTGAAGCTTTCTTT | CASTPNTEAFF
TRBJ2-3 | - | TRBV11-2 | - | 13 | TGTGCCAGCAGCTTGGCCGGAGGGGATACGCAGTATTTT | CASSLAGGDTQYF
TRBJ2-1 | - | TRBV11-2 | TRBD2 | 18 | TGTGCCAGCAGCCCACGCGCTAGCGGGGGGGCGCTTTCCAATGAGCAGTTCTTC | CASSPRASGGALSNEQFF
TRBJ1-1 | - | TRBV29-1 | TRBD1 | 11 | TGCAGCGCCTACAGGGGGACTGAAGCTTTCTTT | CSAYRGTEAFF
TRBJ1-2 | - | TRBV7-9 | - | 14 | TGTGCCAGCAGCTTAGCAGGGGGAGGGCATGGCTACACCTTC | CASSLAGGGHGYTF
TRBJ2-1 | - | TRBV11-3 | - | 14 | TGTGCCAGCAGTTACAGGAGCTCCTACAATGAGCAGTTCTTC | CASSYRSSYNEQFF
TRBJ2-3 | - | TRBV7-2 | - | 13 | TGTGCCAGCAGCTTAGGGGCACCAGATACGCAGTATTTT | CASSLGAPDTQYF
TRBJ2-7 | few | TRBV19 | - | 14 | TGTGCCAGTAGTCCGGAGGGGTCCTCCTACGAGCAGTACTTC | CASSPEGSSYEQYF
TRBJ1-1 | - | TRBV10-2 | - | 14 | TGCGCCAGCAGTGTAGCCCCGGATCAAAGGGGGGCTTTCTTT | CASSVAPDQRGAFF
TRBJ2-1 | - | TRBV9 | - | 16 | TGTGCCAGCAGCGAGCCCCTGGGGGGTTCCTACAATGAGCAGTTCTTC | CASSEPLGGSYNEQFF
TRBJ1-2 | - | TRBV7-9 | - | 14 | TGTGCCAGCAGCCCACAACAGGCCGCTTGGGGCTACACCTTC | CASSPQQAAWGYTF
TRBJ2-7 | few | TRBV4-1 | - | 14 | TGCGCCAGCAGCCTAGGGACTCTCGCCACCGAGCAGTACTTC | CASSLGTLATEQYF
TRBJ1-2 | few | TRBV30 | TRBD1 | 11 | TGTGCCTGGAGTGGACAGGGGGCCTACACCTTC | CAWSGQGAYTF
TRBJ2-7 | - | TRBV7-2 | - | 13 | TGTGCCAGCAGCACCGGGAGACTCTACGAGCAGTACTTC | CASSTGRLYEQYF
TRBJ1-5 | few | TRBV20-1 | - | 11 | TGCAGTGCTTCGGACGGGGAGACCCAGCATTTT | CSASDGETQHF
TRBJ2-4 | few | TRBV30 | TRBD1 | 21 | TGTGCCTGGAGTGTACGAATCGGACCCTTCGGCGGGACAGGAAAGAAAAACATTCAGTACTTC | CAWSVRIGPFGGTGKKNIQYF
TRBJ1-2 | - | TRBV5-6 | - | 13 | TGTGCCAGCAAATACGGGTCCAACTATGGCTACACCTTC | CASKYGSNYGYTF
TRBJ2-2 | few | TRBV10-3 | TRBD2 | 16 | TGTGCCGGCGGCGGGGGGGAGACAGGGTTTGTCGGGGAGCTGTTTTTT | CAGGGGETGFVGELFF
TRBJ1-2 | - | TRBV2 | TRBD1 | 14 | TGTGCCAGCAGCCGGACAGGTGCTAACTATGGCTACACCTTC | CASSRTGANYGYTF
TRBJ1-2 | once | TRBV30 | TRBD1 | 15 | TGTGCCTGGAGTGTAGGACAGGGGGAACCCTCTGGCTACACCTTC | CAWSVGQGEPSGYTF
TRBJ2-7 | once | TRBV5-1 | TRBD1 | 14 | TGCGCCAGCAGCTACTGGACAGGGCCCTACGAGCAGTACTTC | CASSYWTGPYEQYF
TRBJ2-3 | - | TRBV5-1 | - | 15 | TGCGCCAGCACCTCATACAGGGCCCCCACAGATACGCAGTATTTT | CASTSYRAPTDTQYF
TRBJ2-1 | - | TRBV28 | - | 14 | TGTGCCAGCAGACCCGCGGGACAGTCCAATGAGCAGTTCTTC | CASRPAGQSNEQFF
TRBJ2-5 | few | TRBV18 | - | 13 | TGTGCCAGCTCACCTTCGGAGAAAGAGACCCAGTACTTC | CASSPSEKETQYF
TRBJ2-1 | - | TRBV5-1 | - | 13 | TGCGCCAGCAGCCAGGAGGGCTACAATGAGCAGTTCTTC | CASSQEGYNEQFF
TRBJ1-5 | - | TRBV19 | - | 15 | TGTGCCAGTAGCCCCCACGGGGATAGCAATCAGCCCCAGCATTTT | CASSPHGDSNQPQHF
TRBJ2-1 | - | TRBV6-5 | TRBD2 | 15 | TGTGCCAGCAGTCTAAGCGGGAGCCCCTACAATGAGCAGTTCTTC | CASSLSGSPYNEQFF
TRBJ1-2 | few | TRBV15 | - | 13 | TGTGCCACCAGCAGAGCAGGAGGATATGGCTACACCTTC | CATSRAGGYGYTF
TRBJ2-1 | - | TRBV29-1 | - | 11 | TGCAGCGTTGAACCTTCCGAGAGGCAGTTCTTC | CSVEPSERQFF
TRBJ1-2 | - | TRBV4-1 | TRBD1 | 15 | TGCGCCAGCAGCCGCGGACAGGGTGTCCCCTATGGCTACACCTTC | CASSRGQGVPYGYTF
TRBJ2-3 | few | TRBV27 | TRBD1 | 13 | TGTGCCAGCCGCCGACAGGGATCAGATACGCAGTATTTT | CASRRQGSDTQYF
TRBJ1-5 | few | TRBV10-3 | TRBD1 | 15 | TGTGCCATCAGTACAGGGGGTCCGAGCAATCAGCCCCAGCATTTT | CAISTGGPSNQPQHF
TRBJ1-1 | - | TRBV5-1 | - | 15 | TGCGCCAGCAGCACGGACGGACAGTCGAACACTGAAGCTTTCTTT | CASSTDGQSNTEAFF
TRBJ2-5 | - | TRBV5-4 | TRBD1 | 14 | TGTGCCAGCAGCGGGGGACAGGGGACAGAGACCCAGTACTTC | CASSGGQGTETQYF
TRBJ2-7 | once | TRBV2 | TRBD2 | 15 | TGTGCCAGCAGGACTAGCGGGGGAAAATCCTACGAGCAGTACTTC | CASRTSGGKSYEQYF
TRBJ1-5 | few | TRBV19 | TRBD1 | 17 | TGTGCCAGTAGCCTAGGACAGGGAGGGAATAGCAATCAGCCCCAGCATTTT | CASSLGQGGNSNQPQHF
TRBJ1-1 | - | TRBV27 | - | 15 | TGTGCCAGCAGTTTAGGGGAGGGGAGGTGGACTGAAGCTTTCTTT | CASSLGEGRWTEAFF
TRBJ2-7 | - | TRBV29-1 | TRBD2 | 14 | TGCAGCGTCAAGCTTAGGGGACTAGTCGTCGAGCAGTACTTC | CSVKLRGLVVEQYF
TRBJ2-7 | - | TRBV19 | - | 13 | TGTGCCAGTAGTATAACTACACTCTACGAGCAGTACTTC | CASSITTLYEQYF
TRBJ2-3 | - | TRBV9 | - | 15 | TGTGCCAGCAGCGTCCAGTGGGGGCGGGCAGATACGCAGTATTTT | CASSVQWGRADTQYF
TRBJ2-1 | - | TRBV2 | - | 16 | TGTGCCAGCAGTGAGCAGGGCCCAGGCTCCTACAATGAGCAGTTCTTC | CASSEQGPGSYNEQFF
TRBJ1-3 | - | TRBV4-1 | - | 20 | TGCGCCAGCAGCCGCTTACAGGCCGACAGCCAGATTAACTCTGGAAACACCATATATTTT | CASSRLQADSQINSGNTIYF
TRBJ2-7 | - | TRBV6-6 | TRBD1 | 16 | TGTGCCAGCAGTTTAAAGGGGCGGTCGACAGGGGACGAGCAGTACTTC | CASSLKGRSTGDEQYF
TRBJ2-2 | few | TRBV2 | - | 14 | TGTGCCAGCAGTGTAAGCAGGGCCACCGGGGAGCTGTTTTTT | CASSVSRATGELFF
TRBJ2-2 | - | TRBV19 | TRBD2 | 17 | TGTGCCAGTAGTATAGGACTAGCGGGGACGGGCACCGGGGAGCTGTTTTTT | CASSIGLAGTGTGELFF
TRBJ2-1 | few | TRBV7-9 | - | 13 | TGTGCCAGCAGCTTCGGGGAGATCTATGAGCAGTTCTTC | CASSFGEIYEQFF
TRBJ1-2 | once | TRBV7-9 | - | 13 | TGTGCCAGCAGCTTTGGGCAGAACTATGGCTACACCTTC | CASSFGQNYGYTF
TRBJ2-2 | - | TRBV5-1 | TRBD1 | 15 | TGCGCCAGCAGCTTGGCACAGGGGGCGTCCGGGGAGCTGTTTTTT | CASSLAQGASGELFF
TRBJ2-3 | - | TRBV6-1 | - | 15 | TGTGCCAGCAGTGATTTGCGGGGGCGCACAGATACGCAGTATTTT | CASSDLRGRTDTQYF
TRBJ2-3 | few | TRBV7-2 | TRBD2 | 16 | TGTGCCAGCAGCCCCCGGGGTAGCGGGAGTGCAGATACGCAGTATTTT | CASSPRGSGSADTQYF
TRBJ1-2 | - | TRBV7-2 | TRBD1 | 15 | TGTGCCAGCAGTCCCCTAACAGGGGGCGCCGGTGGCTACACCTTC | CASSPLTGGAGGYTF
TRBJ2-4 | - | TRBV6-1 | - | 15 | TGTGCCAGCAGTGAAGCTGGCCGTACCAAAAACATTCAGTACTTC | CASSEAGRTKNIQYF
TRBJ2-6 | - | TRBV19 | - | 18 | TGTGCCAGTAGTATCTCGGGAGCAACGATTTCCGGGGCCAACGTCCTGACTTTC | CASSISGATISGANVLTF
TRBJ2-4 | - | TRBV13 | - | 18 | TGTGCCAGCAGCTGGGCACGCGGGAAGGGCATTGCCAAAAACATTCAGTACTTC | CASSWARGKGIAKNIQYF
TRBJ2-3 | few | TRBV19 | TRBD1 | 14 | TGTGCCAGTAGTATCCGGACAGGTCTGGATACGCAGTATTTT | CASSIRTGLDTQYF
TRBJ2-5 | - | TRBV5-1 | TRBD1 | 14 | TGCGCCAGCAGCGGGGGACAGGGAGAAAGGACCCAGTACTTC | CASSGGQGERTQYF
TRBJ1-5 | - | TRBV5-1 | - | 14 | TGCGCCAGCAGCTTGGAGGGAGAACGTCAGCCCCAGCATTTT | CASSLEGERQPQHF
TRBJ2-5 | few | TRBV5-1 | TRBD2 | 15 | TGCGCCAGCAGCCCGGAATCTACTAGCGGGGTGACCCAGTACTTC | CASSPESTSGVTQYF